These T cell receptor beta chains were read from a single sample in a study of CD8 T cells in ankylosing spondylitis. MiXCR, run by TCRdb on the 5' RACE reads, gives a single entry per CDR3 protein. The sample carries 200,000 to 300,000 distinct CDR3 sequences, under 12% recorded once. Sample: blood, either unsorted or a sorted T cell fraction (not recorded which). The receptors shown here come from a male donor with ankylosing spondylitis or in good health (not recorded which). The CDR3 runs from the conserved cysteine through the conserved F or W. Each record gives: D gene, J gene, clone size, V gene, CDR3 protein, CDR3 DNA. D genes are given only for firm matches. The size field is filled for only some rows; it gives once, few, many or a size class.

D gene: .; J gene: TRBJ1-2; clone size: .; V gene: TRBV28; CDR3 protein: CASSFTGSNYGYTF; CDR3 DNA: TGTGCCAGCAGTTTTACAGGCTCTAACTATGGCTACACCTTC
D gene: .; J gene: TRBJ2-3; clone size: .; V gene: TRBV7-2; CDR3 protein: CASSLANGGAQYF; CDR3 DNA: TGTGCCAGCAGCTTAGCGAACGGGGGAGCGCAGTATTTT
D gene: TRBD1; J gene: TRBJ1-1; clone size: few; V gene: TRBV19; CDR3 protein: CASSPSTGGASEAFF; CDR3 DNA: TGTGCCAGTAGTCCCTCAACAGGGGGCGCATCTGAAGCTTTCTTT
D gene: .; J gene: TRBJ2-3; clone size: many; V gene: TRBV20-1; CDR3 protein: CSARDTLTDTQYF; CDR3 DNA: TGCAGTGCTAGAGATACACTCACAGATACGCAGTATTTT
D gene: TRBD1; J gene: TRBJ2-3; clone size: many; V gene: TRBV9; CDR3 protein: CASSEGDREQYF; CDR3 DNA: TGTGCCAGCAGCGAGGGTGACAGGGAGCAGTATTTT
D gene: TRBD2; J gene: TRBJ2-2; clone size: many; V gene: TRBV12-3/TRBV12-4; CDR3 protein: CASTLLTSPDTGELFF; CDR3 DNA: TGTGCCAGCACCCTCCTGACTAGCCCAGACACCGGGGAGCTGTTTTTT
D gene: .; J gene: TRBJ2-1; clone size: .; V gene: TRBV18; CDR3 protein: CASSPPEPRDEQFF; CDR3 DNA: TGTGCCAGCTCACCACCGGAGCCCCGGGATGAGCAGTTCTTC
D gene: .; J gene: TRBJ1-6; clone size: many; V gene: TRBV20-1; CDR3 protein: CSARDWGSRNSPLHF; CDR3 DNA: TGCAGTGCTAGAGATTGGGGCAGCCGAAATTCACCCCTCCACTTT
D gene: TRBD2; J gene: TRBJ2-7; clone size: many; V gene: TRBV5-1; CDR3 protein: CASSFGLAVYEQYF; CDR3 DNA: TGCGCCAGCAGCTTCGGACTAGCGGTCTACGAGCAGTACTTC
D gene: TRBD2; J gene: TRBJ2-1; clone size: many; V gene: TRBV18; CDR3 protein: CASSPLAGGSSYNEQFF; CDR3 DNA: TGTGCCAGCTCACCTTTGGCGGGGGGGAGCTCCTACAATGAGCAGTTCTTC
D gene: .; J gene: TRBJ1-1; clone size: few; V gene: TRBV5-1; CDR3 protein: CASTDSLNTEAFF; CDR3 DNA: TGCGCCAGCACGGACAGCCTGAACACTGAAGCTTTCTTT
D gene: .; J gene: TRBJ2-3; clone size: many; V gene: TRBV10-2; CDR3 protein: CASSVLRVSDTQYF; CDR3 DNA: TGCGCCAGCAGCGTCCTGCGGGTCTCAGATACGCAGTATTTT
D gene: .; J gene: TRBJ2-7; clone size: many; V gene: TRBV6-1; CDR3 protein: CASSPDSPQGEQYF; CDR3 DNA: TGTGCCAGCAGCCCGGACAGTCCGCAGGGAGAGCAGTACTTC
D gene: TRBD2; J gene: TRBJ2-1; clone size: many; V gene: TRBV27; CDR3 protein: CASRRSSGNEQFF; CDR3 DNA: TGTGCCAGCAGGCGGTCTAGCGGTAATGAGCAGTTCTTC
D gene: TRBD1; J gene: TRBJ2-3; clone size: .; V gene: TRBV5-5; CDR3 protein: CASSLAWAQGGTDTQYF; CDR3 DNA: TGTGCCAGCAGCTTGGCCTGGGCTCAGGGGGGCACAGATACGCAGTATTTT
D gene: TRBD2; J gene: TRBJ2-1; clone size: many; V gene: TRBV20-1; CDR3 protein: CSAPGLAGVDEQFF; CDR3 DNA: TGCAGTGCTCCGGGACTAGCGGGAGTGGATGAGCAGTTCTTC
D gene: .; J gene: TRBJ2-5; clone size: many; V gene: TRBV5-1; CDR3 protein: CASSLALGETQYF; CDR3 DNA: TGCGCCAGCAGCTTGGCGCTGGGGGAGACCCAGTACTTC
D gene: .; J gene: TRBJ2-6; clone size: many; V gene: TRBV12-3/TRBV12-4; CDR3 protein: CASRPYVPSSGANVLTF; CDR3 DNA: TGTGCCAGCAGGCCCTATGTTCCTAGTTCTGGGGCCAACGTCCTGACTTTC
D gene: .; J gene: TRBJ2-1; clone size: .; V gene: TRBV4-1; CDR3 protein: CASSQGRRDNEQFF; CDR3 DNA: TGCGCCAGCAGCCAAGGCCGCCGGGACAATGAGCAGTTCTTC
D gene: TRBD1; J gene: TRBJ2-3; clone size: many; V gene: TRBV12-3/TRBV12-4; CDR3 protein: CASSLVSTGGVGTDTQYF; CDR3 DNA: TGTGCCAGCAGTTTAGTCTCGACAGGGGGCGTAGGGACAGATACGCAGTATTTT
D gene: TRBD2; J gene: TRBJ2-2; clone size: .; V gene: TRBV18; CDR3 protein: CASSLSGTTNTGELFF; CDR3 DNA: TGTGCCAGCTCACTCTCCGGGACTACTAACACCGGGGAGCTGTTTTTT
D gene: .; J gene: TRBJ1-5; clone size: .; V gene: TRBV7-8; CDR3 protein: CASSLLSVPQHF; CDR3 DNA: TGTGCCAGCAGCCTTCTATCCGTACCCCAGCATTTT
D gene: TRBD1; J gene: TRBJ1-2; clone size: many; V gene: TRBV20-1; CDR3 protein: CSARVGGGGYGYTF; CDR3 DNA: TGCAGTGCTAGAGTAGGGGGCGGCGGCTATGGCTACACCTTC
D gene: .; J gene: TRBJ2-1; clone size: many; V gene: TRBV20-1; CDR3 protein: CSASDQRAFDNEQFF; CDR3 DNA: TGCAGTGCTAGCGACCAGCGGGCCTTCGACAATGAGCAGTTCTTC
D gene: .; J gene: TRBJ2-7; clone size: .; V gene: TRBV7-2; CDR3 protein: CVSSLVWGTYEQYF; CDR3 DNA: TGTGTCAGCAGCTTAGTCTGGGGAACCTACGAGCAGTACTTC
D gene: TRBD1; J gene: TRBJ2-5; clone size: many; V gene: TRBV4-2; CDR3 protein: CASSQVTGAKETQYF; CDR3 DNA: TGTGCCAGCAGCCAAGTAACAGGGGCTAAAGAGACCCAGTACTTC
D gene: TRBD2; J gene: TRBJ2-1; clone size: many; V gene: TRBV5-1; CDR3 protein: CASSRPLLGPNVGGSYNEQFF; CDR3 DNA: TGCGCCAGCAGCCGCCCCCTCTTAGGTCCGAATGTGGGGGGGTCCTACAATGAGCAGTTCTTC
D gene: .; J gene: TRBJ1-1; clone size: .; V gene: TRBV6-1; CDR3 protein: CASTDHLNTEAFF; CDR3 DNA: TGTGCCAGCACGGACCATCTGAACACTGAAGCTTTCTTT
D gene: TRBD1; J gene: TRBJ1-1; clone size: .; V gene: TRBV7-9; CDR3 protein: CASSLEQGIAEAFF; CDR3 DNA: TGTGCCAGCAGCTTAGAACAGGGGATTGCTGAAGCTTTCTTT
D gene: .; J gene: TRBJ2-1; clone size: .; V gene: TRBV18; CDR3 protein: CASSPRTYNEQFF; CDR3 DNA: TGTGCCAGCTCACCACGAACCTACAATGAGCAGTTCTTC
D gene: .; J gene: TRBJ2-1; clone size: many; V gene: TRBV7-9; CDR3 protein: CASSSGLNEQFF; CDR3 DNA: TGTGCCAGCAGCTCAGGACTGAATGAGCAGTTCTTC
D gene: .; J gene: TRBJ2-2; clone size: many; V gene: TRBV4-2; CDR3 protein: CASSQAEDTGELFF; CDR3 DNA: TGTGCCAGCAGCCAAGCAGAGGACACCGGGGAGCTGTTTTTT
D gene: .; J gene: TRBJ2-7; clone size: few; V gene: TRBV4-2; CDR3 protein: CASSQDGHYEQYF; CDR3 DNA: TGTGCCAGCAGCCAAGACGGCCACTACGAGCAGTACTTC
D gene: .; J gene: TRBJ1-1; clone size: .; V gene: TRBV18; CDR3 protein: CASSRSGVAVTEAFF; CDR3 DNA: TGTGCCAGCTCACGCTCAGGGGTGGCGGTGACCGAAGCTTTCTTT
D gene: .; J gene: TRBJ2-7; clone size: many; V gene: TRBV21-1; CDR3 protein: CASRDTGQFSSYEQYF; CDR3 DNA: TGTGCCAGCAGAGACACCGGACAGTTTTCCTCCTACGAGCAGTACTTC
D gene: TRBD2; J gene: TRBJ2-2; clone size: many; V gene: TRBV5-1; CDR3 protein: CASSSTSGSTGELFF; CDR3 DNA: TGCGCCAGCAGCTCGACTAGCGGGAGCACCGGGGAGCTGTTTTTT
D gene: TRBD2; J gene: TRBJ2-3; clone size: few; V gene: TRBV18; CDR3 protein: CASSPRTSGGGDTQYF; CDR3 DNA: TGTGCCAGCTCACCGAGGACTAGCGGGGGCGGAGATACGCAGTATTTT
D gene: TRBD2; J gene: TRBJ2-1; clone size: many; V gene: TRBV12-3/TRBV12-4; CDR3 protein: CASSPRTSGLTEQFF; CDR3 DNA: TGTGCCAGCAGCCCAAGGACTAGCGGACTTACCGAGCAGTTCTTC
D gene: TRBD1; J gene: TRBJ1-4; clone size: many; V gene: TRBV2; CDR3 protein: CASSETRPRDRGRVWEGKLFF; CDR3 DNA: TGTGCCAGCAGTGAAACACGCCCCCGGGACAGGGGACGTGTTTGGGAAGGAAAACTGTTTTTT
D gene: TRBD1; J gene: TRBJ2-7; clone size: many; V gene: TRBV6-5; CDR3 protein: CASSFGTGGINEQYF; CDR3 DNA: TGTGCCAGCAGTTTTGGGACAGGGGGCATCAACGAGCAGTACTTC
D gene: .; J gene: TRBJ2-5; clone size: .; V gene: TRBV29-1; CDR3 protein: CSVKRDLQETQYF; CDR3 DNA: TGCAGCGTCAAAAGGGACCTCCAAGAGACCCAGTACTTC